This T cell receptor (beta chain) was captured by sequencing in a study of radiation and T cells in renal cell carcinoma. General observations from the study: Compared with controls, irradiated tumors showed greater TCR clonality.

This clone came up a few times. Its target is unknown. Assay: immunoSEQ multiplex PCR; the TCRdb copy retains only in-frame clones and omits some. The sample records around 16,000 clones, around 66% being singletons. Regarding treatment: 15 Gy SBRT to primary tumor, nephrectomy 4 weeks later. This renal cell carcinoma was of the clear cell type. The CDR3 contains 14 residues. V shed 5 bases and J 4 bases; nucleotides not matched to a gene: 5. Germline CDR1 PRHDT, CDR2 FYEKMQ (reference sequence). The specimen was tumor tissue, collected from a patient whose treatment included radiotherapy and nephrectomy. The chain joins TRBV13 to TRBJ2-7; 10 bases map to TRBD1. The source of this sequence is a woman in her sixties or seventies with renal cell carcinoma. CDR3 sequence: CASSPGTGAYEQYF. CDR3 coding DNA: TGTGCCAGCAGCCCAGGGACAGGGGCTTACGAGCAGTACTTC.